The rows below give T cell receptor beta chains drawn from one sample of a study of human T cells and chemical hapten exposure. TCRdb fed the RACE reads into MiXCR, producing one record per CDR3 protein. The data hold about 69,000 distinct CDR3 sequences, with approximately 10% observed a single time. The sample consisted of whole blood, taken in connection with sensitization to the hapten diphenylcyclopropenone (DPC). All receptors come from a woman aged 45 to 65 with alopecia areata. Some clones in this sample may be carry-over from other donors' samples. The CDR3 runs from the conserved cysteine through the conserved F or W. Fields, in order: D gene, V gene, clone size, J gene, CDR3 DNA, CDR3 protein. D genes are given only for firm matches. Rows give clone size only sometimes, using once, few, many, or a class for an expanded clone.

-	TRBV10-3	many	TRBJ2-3	TGTGCCACTTCGACGGAACGCCCCGGAGATACGCAGTATTTT	CATSTERPGDTQYF
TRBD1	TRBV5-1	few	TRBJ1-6	TGCGCCAGCAGCTTTCGGGACAGGGCTTCACCCCTCCACTTT	CASSFRDRASPLHF
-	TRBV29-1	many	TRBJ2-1	TGCAGCGTTGAAGGCTTCAGGTTGCCGTTCTTC	CSVEGFRLPFF
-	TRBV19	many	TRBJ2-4	TGTGCCAGTAGTATAAGGGGCCCCCAAAACATTCAGTACTTC	CASSIRGPQNIQYF
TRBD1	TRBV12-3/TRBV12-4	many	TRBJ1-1	TGTGCCAGCACCTGGACAGGGAACACTGAAGCTTTCTTT	CASTWTGNTEAFF
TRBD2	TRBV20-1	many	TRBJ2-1	TGCAGTGCTAGACGCCGAGCGGGAGGGACAAATGAGCAGTTCTTC	CSARRRAGGTNEQFF
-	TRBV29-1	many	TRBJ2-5	TGCAGCGTTGTCGGTAGCCAAGAGACCCAGTACTTC	CSVVGSQETQYF
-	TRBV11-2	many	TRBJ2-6	TGTGCCAGCAGCTTAGTTGAGGGAGCTGGGGCCAACGTCCTGACTTTC	CASSLVEGAGANVLTF
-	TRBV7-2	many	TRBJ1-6	TGTGCCAGCAGCTTTCCTGGGTATAATTCACCCCTCCACTTT	CASSFPGYNSPLHF
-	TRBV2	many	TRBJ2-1	TGTGCCAGCAAGCCCCCTGGGGCAAATGAGCAGTTCTTC	CASKPPGANEQFF
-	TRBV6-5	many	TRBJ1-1	TGTGCCAGCAGTTACTCGGGAACCCCGGGAACTGAAGCTTTCTTT	CASSYSGTPGTEAFF
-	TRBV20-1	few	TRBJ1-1	TGCAGTGTAGGGATAAACACTGAAGCTTTCTTT	CSVGINTEAFF
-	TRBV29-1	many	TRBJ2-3	TGCAGCGTTGGTCCAGATACGCAGTATTTT	CSVGPDTQYF
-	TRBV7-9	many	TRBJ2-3	TGTGCCAGCAGCGTGGATCGGAATACGCAGTATTTT	CASSVDRNTQYF
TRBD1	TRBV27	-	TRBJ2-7	TGTGCCAGCAGTCACAGGGGTATTGGGCCCCTTTACGAGCAGTACTTC	CASSHRGIGPLYEQYF
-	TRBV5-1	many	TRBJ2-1	TGCGCCAGCACGGGAGTAGCGAATGAGCAGTTCTTC	CASTGVANEQFF
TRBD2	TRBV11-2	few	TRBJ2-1	TGTGCCAGCAGCTTGAGGGGAGCGGGAATCAATGAGCAGTTCTTC	CASSLRGAGINEQFF
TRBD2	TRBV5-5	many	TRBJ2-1	TGTGCCAGCAGCTTGGTTGCTAGCGGGAGGGCCTTGAGCTCCTACAATGAGCAGTTCTTC	CASSLVASGRALSSYNEQFF
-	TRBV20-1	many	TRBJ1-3	TGCAGTGCTAGAGGGGAGTTGTTCTCTGGAAACACCATATATTTT	CSARGELFSGNTIYF
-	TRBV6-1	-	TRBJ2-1	TGTGCCAGCAGTGAAAACCGGGAGTGGTACAATGAGCAGTTCTTC	CASSENREWYNEQFF
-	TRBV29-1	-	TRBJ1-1	TGCAGCGTTGGACAGAAGCTGAACACTGAAGCTTTCTTT	CSVGQKLNTEAFF
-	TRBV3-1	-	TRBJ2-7	TGTGCCAGCAGCCTAAATCACGAGCAGTACTTC	CASSLNHEQYF
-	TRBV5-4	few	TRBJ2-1	TGTGCCAGCAGCTTCTTCCGGGACCAATCCTACAATGAGCAGTTCTTC	CASSFFRDQSYNEQFF
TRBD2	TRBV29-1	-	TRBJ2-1	TGCAGCGTTGCCGGCGCTAGCGGGCCCACTCAAAACAATGAGCAGTTCTTC	CSVAGASGPTQNNEQFF
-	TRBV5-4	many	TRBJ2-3	TGTGCCAGCAGCTTGGGGGCAGCCGACACAGATACGCAGTATTTT	CASSLGAADTDTQYF
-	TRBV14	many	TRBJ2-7	TGTGCCAGCAGCCAAGCGAGACTAGTTGGCGAGCAGTACTTC	CASSQARLVGEQYF
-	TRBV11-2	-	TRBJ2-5	TGTGCCAGCAGGGGACTGGGGGAGGAGACCCAGTACTTC	CASRGLGEETQYF
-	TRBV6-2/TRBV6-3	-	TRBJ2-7	TGTGCCAGCACCGGGACTTCCTCCTACGAGCAGTACTTC	CASTGTSSYEQYF
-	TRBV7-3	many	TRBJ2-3	TGTGCCAGCAGCCCCGGTGAGGGGAGGACGCAGTATTTT	CASSPGEGRTQYF
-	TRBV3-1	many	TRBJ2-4	TGTGCCAGCAGCCAAGAGGAAAACATTCAGTACTTC	CASSQEENIQYF
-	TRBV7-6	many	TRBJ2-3	TGTGCCAGCAGCTTAGGGGTGGCGGGATCAAGCACAGATACGCAGTATTTT	CASSLGVAGSSTDTQYF
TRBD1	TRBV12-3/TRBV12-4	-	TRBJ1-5	TGTGCCAGCAGTTTCGGGCAGGGGGCGAGTCAGCCCCAGCATTTT	CASSFGQGASQPQHF
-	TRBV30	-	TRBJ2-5	TGTGCCTGGAGTGTACACGGGGTGGAGACCCAGTACTTC	CAWSVHGVETQYF
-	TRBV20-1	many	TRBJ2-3	TGCAGTGCCCCGGGAGCGGGTCAAGGCACAGATACGCAGTATTTT	CSAPGAGQGTDTQYF
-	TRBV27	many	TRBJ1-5	TGTGCCAGCAGTTTTGGACCCAATCAGCCCCAGCATTTT	CASSFGPNQPQHF
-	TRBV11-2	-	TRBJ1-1	TGTGCCAGCAGCCCCCTCCGGCGACGAGGCACTGAAGCTTTCTTT	CASSPLRRRGTEAFF
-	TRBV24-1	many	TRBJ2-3	TGTGCCACCAGTGATCGCGGCAGCCCGAGCACAGATACGCAGTATTTT	CATSDRGSPSTDTQYF
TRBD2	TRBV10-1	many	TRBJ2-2	TGCGCCAGCAGTGGAAAGGGACTAGCGGGAGCCGGCACCGGGGAGCTGTTTTTT	CASSGKGLAGAGTGELFF
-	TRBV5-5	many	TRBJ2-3	TGTGCCAGCAGCTTGCGGACAGCCAACACAGATACGCAGTATTTT	CASSLRTANTDTQYF
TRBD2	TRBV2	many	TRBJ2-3	TGTGCCAGCAGGGGACAAGTACTAGCGGGAAGCACAGATACGCAGTATTTT	CASRGQVLAGSTDTQYF
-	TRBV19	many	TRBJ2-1	TGTGCCAGTTACTCCGGGACCTACTTCTTC	CASYSGTYFF
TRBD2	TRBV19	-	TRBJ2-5	TGTGCCAGTAGCCGCTCGGGAGGGGGTGAGACCCAGTACTTC	CASSRSGGGETQYF
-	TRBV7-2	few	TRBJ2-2	TGTGCCAGCCGGGGACATCGGCTGAACACCGGGGAGCTGTTTTTT	CASRGHRLNTGELFF
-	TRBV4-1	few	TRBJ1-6	TGCGCCAGCAGGGCGGGCACTTCACCCCTCCACTTT	CASRAGTSPLHF
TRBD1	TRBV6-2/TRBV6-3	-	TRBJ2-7	TGTGCCAGCAGTTACTGGGGGACAGGGGCCTACGAGCAGTACTTC	CASSYWGTGAYEQYF
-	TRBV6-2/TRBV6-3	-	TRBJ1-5	TGTGCCAGCTACGGCACCGTTAACAGGATACTAAATCAGCCCCAGCATTTT	CASYGTVNRILNQPQHF
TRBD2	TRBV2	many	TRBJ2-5	TGTGCCAGCAGTGAGGGACTAGCGAGGGAAGAGACCCAGTACTTC	CASSEGLAREETQYF
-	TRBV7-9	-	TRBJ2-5	TGTGCCAGCAGCAAGAGCCCCTCCGGGACCCAGTACTTC	CASSKSPSGTQYF
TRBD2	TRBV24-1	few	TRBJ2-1	TGTGCCACTCAGCAAGCGGGGGAGTCTGAGCAGTTCTTC	CATQQAGESEQFF
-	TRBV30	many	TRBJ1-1	TGTGCCTGTAGACAGATGAACACTGAAGCTTTCTTT	CACRQMNTEAFF
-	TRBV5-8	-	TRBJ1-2	TGTGCCAGCAGCTTGTTTCATATAGGGCCGGGCTACACCTTC	CASSLFHIGPGYTF
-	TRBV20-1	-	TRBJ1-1	TGCAGTGCTAGGGCCCGGGCCCTCCCGAACACTGAAGCTTTCTTT	CSARARALPNTEAFF
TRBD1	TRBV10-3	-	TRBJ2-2	TGTGCCATCAGGGGACAGAGCAACACCGGGGAGCTGTTTTTT	CAIRGQSNTGELFF
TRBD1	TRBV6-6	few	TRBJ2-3	TGTGCCAGCAGTTGGACAGGGGGCACAGATACGCAGTATTTT	CASSWTGGTDTQYF
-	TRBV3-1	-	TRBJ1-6	TGTGCCAGCAGCCAAGCCCAAGATAATTCACCCCTCCACTTT	CASSQAQDNSPLHF
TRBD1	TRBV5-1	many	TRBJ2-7	TGCGCCAGCAGCAGACAGGACAGGTTGGTCTTCTACGAGCAGTACTTC	CASSRQDRLVFYEQYF